This TCR beta chain originates from a study of a mutant IDH1 vaccine in newly diagnosed glioma. At the level of the study: A roughly 62% male, approximately 38% female split and a mean age of roughly 37 years characterized treated patients. Previous treatment comprised radiotherapy, temozolomide, or both, mostly both.

Documented time point: week 35, safety follow-up. Vaccination used 300 ug of mutant IDH1 20-mer peptide per dose, with topical imiquimod. During weeks 1, 3, 5, 7, 11, 15, 19 and 23, patients received eight vaccinations. The count of this clone is one. Its specificity is unknown. Germline CDR1 reads LNHDA; CDR2 reads SQIVND (reference sequence). CDR3 length: 12 residues. Trimming left V 3 bases short and J 3 bases short, with 6 bases between. Using immunoSEQ multiplex PCR, the repertoire was profiled, and TCRdb retains in-frame clones only, with some absent. The sample lists about 32,000 clones; about four fifths were seen once.

The receptor was isolated from a man aged 40-50 years with glioma. Some clones in this sample may be carry-over from other donors' samples. The chain couples TRBV19 to TRBJ2-7; a weak D match, TRBD2 (6 bases). This material consisted of PBMCs, taken from a glioma patient whose treatment included an IDH1 peptide vaccine. The CDR3 region has the DNA TGTGCCAGTAGTATGGGGGGCTACGAGCAGTACTTC. Its protein is CASSMGGYEQYF.